The rows below give T cell receptor beta chains drawn from one sample of a study of T cells after yellow fever vaccination. In TCRdb, the 5' RACE reads were re-called with MiXCR into one record per CDR3 protein. Among 620,000 or so distinct CDR3 sequences listed, 17% were seen once. The source was PBMCs, collected more than 4 days after the first yellow fever vaccination. The receptors originated from a young man who received the YFV17D yellow fever vaccine. The CDR3 runs from the conserved cysteine through the conserved F or W. The D gene is left open where the match is weak. Some rows mark clone size as missing; the rest say once, few, many or name a class of expanded clone.

d_gene	len	abundance	j_gene	v_gene	CDR3nt	CDR3aa
NA	14	few	TRBJ1-2	TRBV3-1	TGTGCCAGCAGCTCGGCTTTCTCCCTTCTTGGCTACACCTTC	CASSSAFSLLGYTF
NA	15	few	TRBJ1-6	TRBV6-1	TGTGCCAGCAGATCCAGGGGTTCCTATAATTCACCCCTCCACTTT	CASRSRGSYNSPLHF
TRBD2	11	NA	TRBJ2-1	TRBV25-1	TGTGCCAGCAACGGGGGGAATGAGCAGTTCTTC	CASNGGNEQFF
NA	14	NA	TRBJ2-7	TRBV12-3/TRBV12-4	TGTGCCAGCAGTTTAGGGGGTCTCCACTACGAGCAGTACTTC	CASSLGGLHYEQYF
NA	11	few	TRBJ2-5	TRBV10-3	TGTGCCGTGGGAGCTAAGGAGACCCAGTACTTC	CAVGAKETQYF
TRBD2	16	few	TRBJ2-1	TRBV11-2	TGTGCCAGCAGCTGGTTAGCGGGGGGGCCCTACAATGAGCAGTTCTTC	CASSWLAGGPYNEQFF
TRBD2	14	NA	TRBJ2-3	TRBV20-1	TGCAGTGCCCCGAAAGCGGGGTCCACAGATACGCAGTATTTT	CSAPKAGSTDTQYF
NA	12	many	TRBJ1-2	TRBV12-3/TRBV12-4	TGCGCCAGCAGCTTGTTAGGGTACGGCTACACCTTC	CASSLLGYGYTF
NA	15	NA	TRBJ1-6	TRBV15	TGTGCCACCAGCTCCCAAAGATCAGGGATGGGACCCCTCCACTTT	CATSSQRSGMGPLHF
TRBD2	19	NA	TRBJ2-5	TRBV5-1	TGCGCCAGCAGCTTGGACCGACTAGCGGGGGCCCGGAGGAAAGAGACCCAGTACTTC	CASSLDRLAGARRKETQYF
NA	15	NA	TRBJ2-5	TRBV5-1	TGCGCCAGCAGCTTGTCCAGCGGCATAGAAGAGACCCAGTACTTC	CASSLSSGIEETQYF
TRBD1	12	NA	TRBJ2-1	TRBV6-2/TRBV6-3	TGTGCGAGCAGGGGGAATGGAAATGAGCAGTTCTTC	CASRGNGNEQFF
TRBD2	16	few	TRBJ2-7	TRBV5-1	TGCGCCAGCAGCCCGGTCCCCGGGACTAGCTCCTACGAGCAGTACTTC	CASSPVPGTSSYEQYF
TRBD1	14	few	TRBJ2-3	TRBV5-1	TGCGCCAGCAGCTTAAACAGGGGGATCGCTACGCAGTATTTT	CASSLNRGIATQYF
TRBD2	16	few	TRBJ2-6	TRBV7-2	TGTGCCAGCAGTGGCGGGGGGGCCGCTGGGGCCAACGTCCTGACTTTC	CASSGGGAAGANVLTF
NA	15	few	TRBJ1-1	TRBV5-1	TGCGCCAGCAGCTTGGTCGGGGCGCGGGGCACTGAAGCTTTCTTT	CASSLVGARGTEAFF
NA	12	NA	TRBJ2-3	TRBV4-1	TGCGCCAGCAGCCACTATACAGATACGCAGTATTTT	CASSHYTDTQYF
TRBD1	14	NA	TRBJ1-1	TRBV10-2	TGCGCCAGCGCCGGACAGGGTGGATATACTGAAGCTTTCTTT	CASAGQGGYTEAFF
TRBD1	15	few	TRBJ1-1	TRBV7-3	TGTGCCAGCAGCCCTTCGACAGGGGGCATCACTGAAGCTTTCTTT	CASSPSTGGITEAFF
NA	13	many	TRBJ2-5	TRBV7-3	TGTGCCAGCAGCTTATTACCCGAAGAGACCCAGTACTTC	CASSLLPEETQYF
NA	14	few	TRBJ2-3	TRBV20-1	TGCAGTGCCAGACGGGGGGGACAGACAGATACGCAGTATTTT	CSARRGGQTDTQYF
NA	12	NA	TRBJ2-7	TRBV5-1	TGCGCCAGCAGCTTGGAAGCTGCGGAGCAGTACTTC	CASSLEAAEQYF
TRBD2	16	NA	TRBJ2-2	TRBV7-2	TGTGCCAGCAGCCTGGGAGGGGCCGCTAGGGGCGGGGAGCTGTTTTTT	CASSLGGAARGGELFF
NA	17	NA	TRBJ2-1	TRBV6-1	TGTGCCAGCAGTAGCCCGGGACCCGGTCCCCTCTACAATGAGCAGTTCTTC	CASSSPGPGPLYNEQFF
TRBD1	17	few	TRBJ2-5	TRBV12-3/TRBV12-4	TGTGCCAGCAGTCTGTTCAGAGGGACAGACAAACAAGAGACCCAGTACTTC	CASSLFRGTDKQETQYF
TRBD1	13	few	TRBJ2-4	TRBV20-1	TGCAGTGCTCCCGGGGACAGGGGAAACATTCAGTACTTC	CSAPGDRGNIQYF
NA	13	NA	TRBJ1-2	TRBV7-2	TGTGCCAGCAGCTTGGACAAGTACTATGGCTACACCTTC	CASSLDKYYGYTF
NA	15	many	TRBJ1-3	TRBV7-2	TGTGCCAGCAGACTTGCCCACAGCTCTGGAAACACCATATATTTT	CASRLAHSSGNTIYF
NA	16	few	TRBJ1-4	TRBV5-1	TGCGCCAGCAGCTTGAGGACTATAGGCTTGGATGAAAAACTGTTTTTT	CASSLRTIGLDEKLFF